The T cell receptor (beta chain) under discussion was sequenced for a study of graft-versus-host responses after intestinal transplantation. Study in general: Anti-thymocyte globulin induction, then tacrolimus and steroids for about 3 years, went to all recipients. Study-wide findings and caveats: GvH clones occurred in recipient marrow; some first appeared in ileum or blood. Some patients had graft-donor T cell macrochimerism. In their allografts, the ratios of graft-versus-host to host-versus-graft T cell clones were high.

Remarks on this clone: Its antigen is currently unknown.

Trimming pared 5 bases from V and 6 bases from J, leaving 13 bases between. This CDR3 is 14 amino acids long. Per the germline V gene, CDR1 is MGHRA and CDR2 is YSYEKL. Some clones are missing from TCRdb's copy, which holds only in-frame ones; the method was immunoSEQ multiplex PCR. The sample records 35,000 to 45,000 clones, approximately 95% being singletons. V and J are TRBV4-1 and TRBJ2-2, with D possibly TRBD2 on 5 matching bases. This TCR was sampled from a human patient who received an intestinal transplant, so some T cells may come from the graft donor. This specimen was PBMCs, taken nearly 750 days after intestinal transplantation. Here the CDR3 reads CASSETSPPGELFF. The CDR3 coding sequence is TGCGCCAGCAGCGAAACTAGTCCCCCCGGGGAGCTGTTTTTT.